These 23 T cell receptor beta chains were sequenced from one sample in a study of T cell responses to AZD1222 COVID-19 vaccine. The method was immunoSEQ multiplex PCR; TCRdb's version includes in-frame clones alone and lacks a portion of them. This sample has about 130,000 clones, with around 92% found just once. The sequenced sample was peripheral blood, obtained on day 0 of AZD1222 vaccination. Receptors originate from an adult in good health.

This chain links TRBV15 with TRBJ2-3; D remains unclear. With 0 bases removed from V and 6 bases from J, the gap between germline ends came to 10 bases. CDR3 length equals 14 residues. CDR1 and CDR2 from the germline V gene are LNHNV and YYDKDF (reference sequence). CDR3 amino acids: CATSRDSGGDTQYF. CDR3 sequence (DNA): TGTGCCACCAGCAGAGATTCGGGCGGTGATACGCAGTATTTT.

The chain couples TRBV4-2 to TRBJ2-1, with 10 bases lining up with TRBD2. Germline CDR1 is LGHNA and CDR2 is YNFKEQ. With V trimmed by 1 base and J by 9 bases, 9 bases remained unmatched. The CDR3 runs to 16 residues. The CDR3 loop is CASSQVGLAGVPEQFF. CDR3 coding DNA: TGTGCCAGCAGCCAAGTGGGCCTAGCGGGGGTCCCTGAGCAGTTCTTC.

As DNA, the CDR3 is TGTGCCATCAGTGCTCCGGAGGGATCCAAAAACATTCAGTACTTC. It translates to CAISAPEGSKNIQYF. V usage is TRBV10-3 and J usage is TRBJ2-4, with a weak D call TRBD2 (6 bases). The CDR3 is 15 amino acids. Germline CDR1 is ENHRY and CDR2 is SYGVKD. The V end lost 4 bases, the J end lost 2 bases, and 12 bases lay between the germline ends.

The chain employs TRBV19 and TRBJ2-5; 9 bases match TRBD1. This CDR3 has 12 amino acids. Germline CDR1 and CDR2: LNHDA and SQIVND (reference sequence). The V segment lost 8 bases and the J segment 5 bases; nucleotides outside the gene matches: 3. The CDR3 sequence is CASGQGWETQYF. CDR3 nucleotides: TGTGCCAGTGGACAGGGGTGGGAGACCCAGTACTTC. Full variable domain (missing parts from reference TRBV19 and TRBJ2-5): DGGITQSPKYLFRKEGQNVTLSCEQNLNHDAMYWYRQDPGQGLRLIYYSQIVNDFQKGDIAEGYSVSREKKESFPLTVTSAQKNPTAFYLCASGQGWETQYFGPGTRLLVL.

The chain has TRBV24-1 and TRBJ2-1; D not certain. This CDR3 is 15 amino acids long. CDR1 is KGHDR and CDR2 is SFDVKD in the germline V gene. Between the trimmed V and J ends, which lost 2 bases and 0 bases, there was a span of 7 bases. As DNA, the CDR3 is TGTGCCACCAGTGATTCCCGCAGCTCCTACAATGAGCAGTTCTTC. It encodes CATSDSRSSYNEQFF.

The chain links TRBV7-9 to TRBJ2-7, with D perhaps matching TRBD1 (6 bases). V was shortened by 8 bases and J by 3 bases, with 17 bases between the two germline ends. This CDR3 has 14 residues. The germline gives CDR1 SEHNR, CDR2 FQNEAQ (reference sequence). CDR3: CASADWTEYYEQYF. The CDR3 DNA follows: TGTGCCAGCGCGGACTGGACAGAATACTACGAGCAGTACTTC.

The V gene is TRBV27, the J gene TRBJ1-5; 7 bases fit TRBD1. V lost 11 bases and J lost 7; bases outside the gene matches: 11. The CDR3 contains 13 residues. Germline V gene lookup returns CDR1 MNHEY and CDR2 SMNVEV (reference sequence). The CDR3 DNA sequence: TGTGCCCCCTGCGCAGGGGGAACCCAGCCCCAGCATTTT. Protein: CAPCAGGTQPQHF.

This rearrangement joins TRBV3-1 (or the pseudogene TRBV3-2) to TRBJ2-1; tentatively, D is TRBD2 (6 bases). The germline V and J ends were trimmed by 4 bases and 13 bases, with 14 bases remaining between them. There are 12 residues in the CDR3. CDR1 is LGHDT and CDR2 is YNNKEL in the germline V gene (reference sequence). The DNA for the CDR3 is TGTGCCAGCAGCCCTGGACGGGAGAGACAGTTCTTC. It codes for CASSPGRERQFF.

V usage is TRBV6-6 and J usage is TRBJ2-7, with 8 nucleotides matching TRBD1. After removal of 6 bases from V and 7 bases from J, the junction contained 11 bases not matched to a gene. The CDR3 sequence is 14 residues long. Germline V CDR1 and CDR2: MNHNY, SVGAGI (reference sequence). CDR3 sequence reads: CASRDGTGGREQYF. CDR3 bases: TGTGCCAGCAGGGATGGTACAGGGGGGAGGGAGCAGTACTTC.

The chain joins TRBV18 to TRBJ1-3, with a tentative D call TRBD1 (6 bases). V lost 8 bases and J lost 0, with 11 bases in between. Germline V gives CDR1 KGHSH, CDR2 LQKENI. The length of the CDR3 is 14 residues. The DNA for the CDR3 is TGTGCCAGCCAAACAGGGATCTCTGGAAACACCATATATTTT. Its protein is CASQTGISGNTIYF. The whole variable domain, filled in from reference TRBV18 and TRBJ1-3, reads NAGVMQNPRHLVRRRGQEARLRCSPMKGHSHVYWYRQLPEEGLKFMVYLQKENIIDESGMPKERFSAEFPKEGPSILRIQQVVRGDSAAYFCASQTGISGNTIYFGEGSWLTVV.

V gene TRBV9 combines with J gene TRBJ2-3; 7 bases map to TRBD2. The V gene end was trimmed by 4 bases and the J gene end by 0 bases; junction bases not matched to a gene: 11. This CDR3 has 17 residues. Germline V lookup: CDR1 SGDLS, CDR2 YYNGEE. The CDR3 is CASSLSRGSGSTDTQYF. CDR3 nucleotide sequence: TGTGCCAGCAGCCTCAGTCGGGGTAGCGGGAGCACAGATACGCAGTATTTT.

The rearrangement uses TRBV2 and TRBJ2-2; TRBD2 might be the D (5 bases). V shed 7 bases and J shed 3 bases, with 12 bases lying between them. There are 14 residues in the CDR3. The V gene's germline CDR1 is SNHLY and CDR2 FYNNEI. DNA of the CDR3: TGTGCCAGCACTTCCCTGAGGGACACCGGGGAGCTGTTTTTT. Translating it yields CASTSLRDTGELFF.

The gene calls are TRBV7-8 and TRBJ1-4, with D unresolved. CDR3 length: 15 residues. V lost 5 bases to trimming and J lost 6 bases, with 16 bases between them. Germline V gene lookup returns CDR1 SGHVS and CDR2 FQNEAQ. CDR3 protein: CASSGRGRSDEKLFF. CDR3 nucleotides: TGTGCCAGCAGCGGACGCGGGAGGAGTGATGAAAAACTGTTTTTT. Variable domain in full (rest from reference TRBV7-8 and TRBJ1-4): GAGVSQSPRYKVAKRGQDVALRCDPISGHVSLFWYQQALGQGPEFLTYFQNEAQLDKSGLPSDRFFAERPEGSVSTLKIQRTQQEDSAVYLCASSGRGRSDEKLFFGSGTQLSVL.

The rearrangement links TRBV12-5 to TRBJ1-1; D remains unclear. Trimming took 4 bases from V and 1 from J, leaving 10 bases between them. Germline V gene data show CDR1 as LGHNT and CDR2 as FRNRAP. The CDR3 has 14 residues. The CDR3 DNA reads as TGTGCTAGTGGTTGGTCCCTTACGAACACTGAAGCTTTCTTT. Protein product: CASGWSLTNTEAFF.

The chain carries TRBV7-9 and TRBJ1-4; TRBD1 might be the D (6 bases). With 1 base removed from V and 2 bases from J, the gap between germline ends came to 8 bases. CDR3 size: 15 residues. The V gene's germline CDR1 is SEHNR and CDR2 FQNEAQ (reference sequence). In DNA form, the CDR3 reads TGTGCCAGCAGCTTAGAGGGGGGCACTAATGAAAAACTGTTTTTT. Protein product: CASSLEGGTNEKLFF. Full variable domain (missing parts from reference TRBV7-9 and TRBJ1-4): DTGVSQNPRHKITKRGQNVTFRCDPISEHNRLYWYRQTLGQGPEFLTYFQNEAQLEKSRLLSDRFSAERPKGSFSTLEIQRTEQGDSAMYLCASSLEGGTNEKLFFGSGTQLSVL.

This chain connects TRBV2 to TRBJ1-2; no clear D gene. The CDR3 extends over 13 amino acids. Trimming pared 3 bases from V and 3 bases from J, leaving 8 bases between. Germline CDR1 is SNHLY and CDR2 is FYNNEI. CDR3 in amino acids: CASSEGRYYGYTF. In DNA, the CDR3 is TGTGCCAGCAGTGAGGGCAGGTACTATGGCTACACCTTC.

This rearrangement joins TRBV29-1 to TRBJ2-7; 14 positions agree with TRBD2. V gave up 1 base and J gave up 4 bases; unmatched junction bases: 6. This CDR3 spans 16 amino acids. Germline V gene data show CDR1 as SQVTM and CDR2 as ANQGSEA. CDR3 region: CSVEARTSGGPYEQYF. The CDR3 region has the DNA TGCAGCGTTGAAGCTAGGACTAGCGGGGGGCCATACGAGCAGTACTTC.

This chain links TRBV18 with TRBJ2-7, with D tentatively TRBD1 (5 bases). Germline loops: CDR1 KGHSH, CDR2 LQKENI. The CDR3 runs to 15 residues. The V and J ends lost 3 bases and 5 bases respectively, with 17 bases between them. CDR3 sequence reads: CASSPKALSRDEQYF. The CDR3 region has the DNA TGTGCCAGCTCACCGAAGGCCCTTTCCAGGGACGAGCAGTACTTC.

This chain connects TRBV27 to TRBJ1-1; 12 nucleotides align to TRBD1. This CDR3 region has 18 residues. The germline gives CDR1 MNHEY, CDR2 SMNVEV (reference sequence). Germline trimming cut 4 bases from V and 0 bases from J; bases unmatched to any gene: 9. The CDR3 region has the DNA TGTGCCAGCAGTTCGGGGGGACAGGGGGCCCCACTGAACACTGAAGCTTTCTTT. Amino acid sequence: CASSSGGQGAPLNTEAFF.

The CDR3 is CASSISGGASYEQYF. In DNA form, the CDR3 reads TGTGCCAGTAGTATAAGCGGGGGAGCCTCCTACGAGCAGTACTTC. The chain employs TRBV19 and TRBJ2-7, with 8 positions matching TRBD2. Germline loops: CDR1 LNHDA, CDR2 SQIVND (reference sequence). The CDR3 totals 15 residues. V shed 2 bases and J 0 bases; nucleotides not matched to a gene: 3. The variable domain in full, completed from reference TRBV19 and TRBJ2-7, reads DGGITQSPKYLFRKEGQNVTLSCEQNLNHDAMYWYRQDPGQGLRLIYYSQIVNDFQKGDIAEGYSVSREKKESFPLTVTSAQKNPTAFYLCASSISGGASYEQYFGPGTRLTVT.

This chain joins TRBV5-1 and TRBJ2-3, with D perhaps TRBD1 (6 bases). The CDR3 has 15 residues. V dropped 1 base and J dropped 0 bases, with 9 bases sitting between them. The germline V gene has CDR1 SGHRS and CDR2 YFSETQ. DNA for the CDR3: TGCGCCAGCAGCTTGCCACAGGGTAGCACAGATACGCAGTATTTT. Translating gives CASSLPQGSTDTQYF.

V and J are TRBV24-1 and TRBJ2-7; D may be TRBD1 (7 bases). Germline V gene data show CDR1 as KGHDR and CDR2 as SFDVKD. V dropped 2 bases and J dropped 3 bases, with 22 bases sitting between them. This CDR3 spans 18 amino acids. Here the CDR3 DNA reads TGTGCCACCAGTGATTGCCAATCCAGGGGGGAAGTTCGCTACGAGCAGTACTTC. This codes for CATSDCQSRGEVRYEQYF.

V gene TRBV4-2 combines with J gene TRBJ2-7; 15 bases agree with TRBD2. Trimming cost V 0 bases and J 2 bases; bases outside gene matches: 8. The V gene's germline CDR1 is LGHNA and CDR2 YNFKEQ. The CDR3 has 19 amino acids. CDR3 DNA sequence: TGTGCCAGCAGCCAAGAAGGCTCGGGACTAGCGGGGGGAGCCTACGAGCAGTACTTC. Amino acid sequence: CASSQEGSGLAGGAYEQYF.